This entry lists 29 T cell receptor beta chains sequenced from one sample in a study of CD8 T cells in ankylosing spondylitis (dated by TCRdb to about 2017). The method behind the library was 5' RACE. The sample was run on an Illumina HiSeq 2500. TCRdb itself trimmed the public reads at Q25 with fastp, ran MiXCR and retained productive beta chains. Each record represents a unique CDR3 protein, reported with the most common genes and DNA among its rows. The table for this sample lists more than 150,000 distinct CDR3 sequences; 13% of them were counted only once. About 15% of the sample belongs to the ten largest clones. The specimen sequenced was blood, either unsorted or a sorted T cell fraction (not recorded which). The receptors come from a male donor with ankylosing spondylitis or in good health (not recorded which).

J is TRBJ1-5 and V is TRBV27, with D maybe TRBD1 (6 bases). In germline, CDR1 is MNHEY, CDR2 SMNVEV (reference sequence). V was trimmed by 5 bases and J by 5 bases, leaving 13 bases between them. This CDR3 contains 14 residues. CDR3 loop: CASSLIPGDQPQHF. The CDR3 coding sequence is TGTGCCAGCAGTCTTATTCCAGGGGATCAGCCCCAGCATTTT.

V and J are TRBV9 and TRBJ2-6; D is undetermined. Trimming cost V 2 bases and J 0 bases, with 6 bases left between them. Germline V CDR1 and CDR2: SGDLS, YYNGEE. The CDR3 is made up of 15 amino acids. The CDR3 DNA sequence: TGTGCCAGCAGCGTGAGGCCCTCTGGGGCCAACGTCCTGACTTTC. It yields the protein CASSVRPSGANVLTF.

This chain connects TRBV27 to TRBJ2-1; D is uncertain. CDR1 is MNHEY and CDR2 is SMNVEV in the germline V gene (reference sequence). Trimming took off 6 bases at V and 4 bases at J, with 13 bases between the two ends. The CDR3 spans 14 residues. The CDR3, as DNA: TGTGCCAGCAGCCCATCGGCCGGTTACAATGAGCAGTTCTTC. The encoded protein is CASSPSAGYNEQFF.

This clonotype was detected ten times or more. The gene calls are TRBV18 and TRBJ2-7, with D tentatively TRBD1 or TRBD2 (5 bases each). Trimming pared 3 bases from V and 3 bases from J, leaving 12 bases between. Germline assignment: CDR1 KGHSH and CDR2 LQKENI. CDR3 size: 14 residues. CDR3 in amino acids: CASSPKGRIYEQYF. The CDR3 DNA is TGTGCCAGCTCACCGAAGGGACGGATCTACGAGCAGTACTTC.

The rearrangement joins TRBV29-1 to TRBJ2-3; maybe TRBD2 (5 bases). The CDR3 length is 14 residues. The V end lost 8 bases, the J end lost 2 bases, and 17 bases lay between the germline ends. CDR1 is SQVTM, CDR2 ANQGSEA, per germline. CDR3 bases: TGCAGCTTCCGGACTTTTGCATCCACAGATACGCAGTATTTT. Its protein is CSFRTFASTDTQYF.

In DNA form, the CDR3 reads TGTGCCAGCAGCCCCGGGGGCAACAATGAGCAGTTCTTC. It codes for CASSPGGNNEQFF. The rearrangement joins TRBV5-4 to TRBJ2-1; D is possibly TRBD1 or TRBD2 (6 bases each). Germline V lookup: CDR1 SGHNT, CDR2 YYREEE (reference sequence). This CDR3 region has 13 residues. The ends were cut back, 4 bases at V and 5 bases at J, with 10 bases in the middle. Drawing the rest from reference TRBV5-4 and TRBJ2-1, the complete variable domain is ETGVTQSPTHLIKTRGQQVTLRCSSQSGHNTVSWYQQALGQGPQFIFQYYREEENGRGNFPPRFSGLQFPNYSSELNVNALELDDSALYLCASSPGGNNEQFFGPGTRLTVL.

This clonotype was seen a handful of times. The rearrangement links TRBV12-3 or TRBV12-4 to TRBJ2-5; TRBD2 matches 11 bases. The CDR3 is 17 amino acids. V lost 4 bases and J lost 1; bases outside the gene matches: 8. CDR3 sequence (DNA): TGTGCCAGCAGTTCAGGCTGGACTAGCGGGTCCCAAGAGACCCAGTACTTC. Encoded protein: CASSSGWTSGSQETQYF.

This clonotype was seen more than once but under ten times. The CDR3 region has the DNA TGTGCCAGCAGTTACGGGATTGACGGGAACACTGAAGCTTTCTTT. Translating it yields CASSYGIDGNTEAFF. The gene calls are TRBV6-5 and TRBJ1-1; D uncertain. Germline-derived CDR1 and CDR2 are MNHEY and SVGAGI. The V end lost 2 bases, the J end lost 1 base, and 11 bases lay between the germline ends. The CDR3 extends over 15 amino acids.

The rearrangement joins TRBV7-9 to TRBJ1-4, with D unclear. The germline V gene has CDR1 SEHNR and CDR2 FQNEAQ (reference sequence). The CDR3 spans 13 residues. Trimming removed 3 bases at V and 8 bases at J, with 10 bases between. The CDR3 loop is CASSLGGIEKLFF. Written as DNA, the CDR3 is TGTGCCAGCAGCTTGGGAGGGATCGAAAAACTGTTTTTT.

CDR3 sequence reads: CSASGGTPNNEQFF. The CDR3 region has the DNA TGCAGTGCTTCCGGCGGGACCCCTAACAATGAGCAGTTCTTC. The gene calls are TRBV20-1 and TRBJ2-1; D perhaps matches TRBD2 (6 bases). This CDR3 spans 14 amino acids. The V end was cut by 5 bases, the J end by 5 bases, with 16 bases between. The germline V gene encodes CDR1 DFQATT and CDR2 SNEGSKA (reference sequence).

The J gene is TRBJ1-1, the V gene TRBV12-3 or TRBV12-4, with D possibly TRBD1 on 6 matching bases. Trimming removed 2 bases at V and 4 bases at J, with 11 bases between. This CDR3 has 14 amino acids. The CDR3 region is CASSLLGAPTEAFF. CDR3 DNA sequence: TGTGCCAGCAGTTTACTGGGGGCGCCCACTGAAGCTTTCTTT.

In its sample, this clonotype was seen a few times. The chain combines TRBV12-3 or TRBV12-4 with TRBJ2-1; 9 nucleotides match TRBD2. V was clipped by 5 bases and J by 6 bases; unmatched bases: 11. The CDR3 is 16 residues long. CDR3 amino acids: CASSTNLAGVGNEQFF. The CDR3, as DNA: TGTGCCAGCAGTACTAACTTAGCGGGGGTGGGCAATGAGCAGTTCTTC.

This clonotype was detected only a few times. The genes are TRBV12-3 or TRBV12-4 and TRBJ1-2, with 7 bases aligning to TRBD1. This CDR3 contains 15 residues. The junction had 7 bases not matched to a gene; V was cut back by 2 bases and J by 4 bases. For the CDR3, the DNA is TGTGCCAGCAGTTTAAGTCACGGACAGGCCTATGGCTACACCTTC. This sequence encodes CASSLSHGQAYGYTF.

The sample holds a few counts of this clonotype. CDR3 DNA: TGTGCCAGCACCAAGACAGGGATACTGAACACCGGGGAGCTGTTTTTT. Translating it yields CASTKTGILNTGELFF. V and J are TRBV27 and TRBJ2-2, with 7 bases aligning to TRBD1. The length of the CDR3 is 16 residues. Trimming took 7 bases from V and 1 from J; bases not matched to a gene: 9. Germline V lookup: CDR1 MNHEY, CDR2 SMNVEV (reference sequence).

The CDR3 reads CALDRLNSPLHF. In DNA, the CDR3 is TGTGCCCTGGACAGACTTAATTCACCCCTCCACTTT. This sequence joins TRBV11-2 and TRBJ1-6; perhaps TRBD1 as D (6 bases). Germline values: CDR1 SGHAT, CDR2 FQNNGV. The ends were cut back, 11 bases at V and 6 bases at J, with 11 bases in the middle. This CDR3 comprises 12 residues.

The V gene is TRBV12-3 or TRBV12-4, the J gene TRBJ2-5; 7 bases line up with TRBD2. This CDR3 spans 16 amino acids. With 5 bases clipped from V and 7 bases from J, the junction kept 16 bases outside the gene matches. The CDR3 nucleotides read TGTGCCAGCAGTGACGGGACTATCGGACCCGGGGGGACCCAGTACTTC. Its protein is CASSDGTIGPGGTQYF.

This chain uses TRBV27 with TRBJ1-1, with TRBD1 matching over 11 bases. The germline V gene encodes CDR1 MNHEY and CDR2 SMNVEV (reference sequence). The length of the CDR3 is 15 residues. Germline trimming cut 6 bases from V and 1 base from J; bases unmatched to any gene: 4. Here the CDR3 DNA reads TGTGCCAGCAGCGCGGGGACAGGGGGGAACACTGAAGCTTTCTTT. Protein product: CASSAGTGGNTEAFF.

This clonotype was seen a few times. The V gene is TRBV29-1, the J gene TRBJ2-7; D remains unclear. This CDR3 is 13 amino acids long. V was cut by 7 bases and J by 7 bases, with 20 bases left in between. Germline-derived CDR1 and CDR2 are SQVTM and ANQGSEA. For the CDR3, the DNA is TGCAGCGCCCTGAAGGCGCAGGAGCGTGAGCAGTACTTC. Translation gives CSALKAQEREQYF.

The V call is TRBV20-1, the J call TRBJ2-7, with 9 bases aligning to TRBD1. The CDR3 is made up of 14 amino acids. Germline V gene data show CDR1 as DFQATT and CDR2 as SNEGSKA (reference sequence). V was clipped by 3 bases and J by 4 bases; unmatched bases: 7. This CDR3 is CSASPRDRDYEQYF. The DNA for the CDR3 is TGCAGTGCTAGTCCTAGGGACAGGGATTACGAGCAGTACTTC.

This clonotype came up many times. CDR3 in amino acids: CASSPGTGNTEAFF. CDR3 in DNA: TGCGCCAGCAGCCCCGGGACAGGAAACACTGAAGCTTTCTTT. This chain uses TRBV5-1 with TRBJ1-1, with TRBD1 matching over 8 bases. Losses at the gene ends were 4 bases for V and 2 bases for J; bases not matched to a gene: 4. Germline-derived CDR1 and CDR2 are SGHRS and YFSETQ. The CDR3 is 14 residues long.

This clonotype was observed a handful of times. The chain uses TRBV7-9 and TRBJ2-7; no firm D call. This CDR3 comprises 13 residues. CDR1 and CDR2 from the germline V gene are SEHNR and FQNEAQ (reference sequence). V was pared by 3 bases and J by 4 bases, with 10 bases between. The CDR3 DNA reads as TGTGCCAGCAGCTTTATCTCGCAGTACGAGCAGTACTTC. It translates to CASSFISQYEQYF.

The rearrangement joins TRBV6-5 to TRBJ2-1, with D possibly being TRBD1 or TRBD2 (5 bases each). The CDR3 is 14 amino acids. V lost 0 bases, J lost 9 bases, and 12 bases lay in between. Germline CDR1 MNHEY, CDR2 SVGAGI. CDR3 coding DNA: TGTGCCAGCAGTTACTCGGTTGGGGGTGGTGAGCAGTTCTTC. Its protein product is CASSYSVGGGEQFF.

This clonotype has more than one count but fewer than ten. This sequence joins TRBV12-3 or TRBV12-4 and TRBJ2-1, with D possibly matching TRBD2 (6 bases). This CDR3 has 13 residues. Deletions cut 0 bases from V and 8 bases from J, with 8 bases between. The CDR3 loop reads CASSLASGDEQFF. CDR3 DNA: TGTGCCAGCAGTTTAGCTAGCGGCGATGAGCAGTTCTTC.

V is TRBV9 and J is TRBJ2-3; tentatively, D is TRBD2 (5 bases). The CDR3 runs 15 residues. Trimming removed 3 bases at V and 6 bases at J, with 17 bases between. Germline assignment: CDR1 SGDLS and CDR2 YYNGEE. In DNA form, the CDR3 reads TGTGCCAGCAGCGCGGGCGGACTGAGGTCCGATACGCAGTATTTT. Translation: CASSAGGLRSDTQYF.

The V and J genes are TRBV6-1 and TRBJ2-7, with 7 nucleotides matching TRBD1. The V and J ends lost 7 bases and 4 bases, in that order; junction bases with no gene match: 7. The CDR3 runs 13 residues. Germline V gene sequence: CDR1 MNHNS, CDR2 SASEGT. CDR3 nucleotides: TGTGCCAGCACCCGACAGGGCTGGTACGAGCAGTACTTC. It codes for CASTRQGWYEQYF.

This clonotype has just a few counts. This sequence joins TRBV6-1 and TRBJ1-2; D uncertain. The CDR3 runs to 13 residues. Deletions cut 6 bases from V and 6 bases from J, with 14 bases between. CDR1 MNHNS and CDR2 SASEGT come from the germline V gene. Here the CDR3 DNA reads TGTGCCAGCAGACAGTTCGAACTTCATGGCTACACCTTC. Encoded protein: CASRQFELHGYTF.

This clonotype has at least ten counts. The gene calls are TRBV29-1 and TRBJ2-7, with 7 bases that match TRBD2. CDR1 is SQVTM and CDR2 is ANQGSEA in the germline V gene. J gave up 3 bases and V 5 bases, and 4 bases lay outside the gene matches. The CDR3 is 12 residues long. CDR3 coding DNA: TGCAGCGTTCACGGGGAGGGCTACGAGCAGTACTTC. Translated: CSVHGEGYEQYF.

This clonotype was observed a few times. Written as DNA, the CDR3 is TGTGCCAGCAGTCCCCCGACAGGGGTAGATACGCAGTATTTT. Amino acid sequence: CASSPPTGVDTQYF. The chain is built from TRBV7-6 and TRBJ2-3; 8 bases fit TRBD1. Germline V gene data show CDR1 as SGHVS and CDR2 as FNYEAQ. V shed 6 bases, J shed 5 bases, and the junction held 7 bases outside the gene matches. This CDR3 has 14 amino acids.

J is TRBJ2-1 and V is TRBV7-8, with D perhaps being TRBD1 or TRBD2 (5 bases each). This CDR3 spans 15 amino acids. Germline V lookup: CDR1 SGHVS, CDR2 FQNEAQ. The V end lost 1 base, the J end lost 7 bases, and 14 bases lay between the germline ends. This CDR3 is CASSLVGPGPNEQFF. As DNA, the CDR3 is TGTGCCAGCAGCTTAGTAGGCCCGGGGCCGAATGAGCAGTTCTTC.